This T cell receptor (beta chain) was retrieved from a study of blood T cell repertoires in COVID-19. Overall study context: The origin of the acute and convalescent COVID-19 samples was the United States, Italy and Spain. T cells, B-cell-depleted T cells, or PBMCs supplied cDNA or gDNA.

This CDR3 is built from 16 residues. Germline V lookup: CDR1 MNHEY, CDR2 SMNVEV (reference sequence). Trimming took off 3 bases at V and 4 bases at J, with 18 bases between the two ends. Self-reported history from a screening survey and questionnaire set each donor's cohort. In the original workflow: Estimated nucleated cell counts came from reference gene primer amplification. TCRdb keeps only in-frame clones here, not all; method: immunoSEQ multiplex PCR. Clonal size and the V and J genes are those of that table, whereas D and trimming came from the DNA. The sample lists some 230,000 clones, over 75% occurring once.

The sequenced sample consisted of PBMCs or T cells enriched from blood (not recorded which). The rearrangement joins TRBV27 to TRBJ1-2; D may be TRBD1 (5 bases). The receptor was derived from a woman under 30 in a cohort exposed to, infected with or recovered from COVID-19 (not recorded which). CDR3 region: CASSFSQLKGVYGYTF. The CDR3 DNA reads as TGTGCCAGCAGTTTTTCTCAGCTCAAAGGGGTCTATGGCTACACCTTC.